The 13 T cell receptor beta chains below come from one sample, sequenced in a study of T cell repertoires in cytomegalovirus infection. One entry per CDR3 protein, called by TCRdb with MiXCR from the reads. Found here are 350,000 to 450,000 distinct CDR3 sequences, 15% to 20% of them singletons; the top ten hold 8.5% to 10%. The sequenced sample consisted of PBMCs. These receptors came from a human donor in good health (CMV status not recorded). Some clones in this sample may be carry-over from other donors' samples.

The chain carries TRBV20-1 and TRBJ2-5; D is perhaps TRBD1 (5 bases). Germline loops: CDR1 DFQATT, CDR2 SNEGSKA (reference sequence). Trimming left V 6 bases short and J 2 bases short, with 16 bases between. CDR3 length: 14 residues. Written as DNA, the CDR3 is TGCAGTGCCCGTGAGACAGAACTACAAGAGACCCAGTACTTC. Translation: CSARETELQETQYF.

The J gene is TRBJ2-6, the V gene TRBV15; no definite D call. The V gene lost 0 bases and the J gene lost 0 bases, with 3 bases spanning the gap. Germline CDR1 is LNHNV and CDR2 is YYDKDF (reference sequence). This CDR3 is 15 amino acids long. CDR3 amino acids: CATSRDRSGANVLTF. The DNA of the CDR3 is TGTGCCACCAGCAGAGATCGCTCTGGGGCCAACGTCCTGACTTTC. Complete variable domain (other parts from reference TRBV15 and TRBJ2-6): DAMVIQNPRYQVTQFGKPVTLSCSQTLNHNVMYWYQQKSSQAPKLLFHYYDKDFNNEADTPDNFQSRRPNTSFCFLDIRSPGLGDTAMYLCATSRDRSGANVLTFGAGSRLTVL.

This clonotype was seen more than once but under ten times. The chain links TRBV12-3 or TRBV12-4 to TRBJ1-4, with D perhaps TRBD1 (6 bases). CDR3 length: 15 amino acids. V was pared by 1 base and J by 10 bases, with 16 bases between. In DNA, the CDR3 is TGTGCCAGCAGTTTAGGGCGGGGGGCGCCGGTAAAACTGTTTTTT. This encodes CASSLGRGAPVKLFF.

This clonotype showed up just a few times. This chain uses TRBV20-1 with TRBJ2-4; the D gene is possibly TRBD2 (6 bases). Per germline, CDR1 DFQATT and CDR2 SNEGSKA (reference sequence). With 1 base removed from V and 1 base from J, the gap between germline ends came to 17 bases. The length of the CDR3 is 17 residues. The DNA of the CDR3 is TGCAGTGCTAGAGCCCTTTTGACTAGTCGGGCCAAAAACATTCAGTACTTC. Translated: CSARALLTSRAKNIQYF.

This clonotype was recorded a few times. The chain links TRBV6-2 or TRBV6-3 to TRBJ1-1, with D uncertain. The CDR3 contains 15 residues. Germline V CDR1 and CDR2: MNHEY, SVGEGT. Trimming left V 6 bases short and J 4 bases short, with 18 bases between. CDR3 loop: CASSLIPSQSTEAFF. In DNA form, the CDR3 reads TGTGCCAGCAGCCTAATCCCCTCCCAAAGCACTGAAGCTTTCTTT.

The chain uses TRBV12-3 or TRBV12-4 and TRBJ2-7; D is unresolved. CDR3 length: 13 amino acids. Trimming shortened V by 6 bases and J by 4 bases, and 13 bases separated the two germline ends. The CDR3: CASSHAGGYEQYF. Here the CDR3 DNA reads TGTGCCAGCAGCCACGCCGGCGGATACGAGCAGTACTTC.

This clonotype has a handful of counts. In DNA, the CDR3 is TGTGCCAGCAGTGTACAGGGGGCGCGCACTGAAGCTTTCTTT. Protein product: CASSVQGARTEAFF. The V and J genes are TRBV2 and TRBJ1-1; 9 positions match TRBD1. Germline assignment: CDR1 SNHLY and CDR2 FYNNEI. The CDR3 spans 14 residues. Germline trimming cut 4 bases from V and 4 bases from J; bases unmatched to any gene: 4.

This clonotype was found a few times. For the CDR3, the DNA is TGTGCCAGCAGTGAATTAGTGGACACTGAAGCTTTCTTT. Translation: CASSELVDTEAFF. The chain carries TRBV25-1 and TRBJ1-1; D unresolved. Germline V CDR1 and CDR2: MGHDK, SYGVNS. This CDR3 region has 13 residues. Between the trimmed V and J ends, which lost 1 base and 3 bases, there was a span of 6 bases.

There are a few counts of this clonotype. In DNA, the CDR3 is TGTGCCAGCAGGGCCGGGACAGGGGCAACTAATGAAAAACTGTTTTTT. The encoded protein is CASRAGTGATNEKLFF. The J gene is TRBJ1-4, the V gene TRBV12-3 or TRBV12-4, with 10 positions matching TRBD1. Trimming cost V 6 bases and J 0 bases; bases outside gene matches: 4. This CDR3 comprises 16 residues.

This clonotype appeared many times. This chain's CDR3 is CASSQGLAGANEQFF. As DNA, the CDR3 is TGTGCCAGCAGCCAAGGGCTAGCGGGAGCCAATGAGCAGTTCTTC. The chain links TRBV7-6 to TRBJ2-1, with TRBD2 identical over 10 bases. There are 15 residues in the CDR3. Trimming took 5 bases from V and 6 from J; bases not matched to a gene: 7. The germline CDR1 and CDR2 sequences are SGHVS and FNYEAQ.

This clonotype was counted at least ten times. The V and J genes are TRBV5-1 and TRBJ1-3; TRBD1 agrees at 9 bases. The CDR3 consists of 15 residues. After removal of 4 bases from V and 2 bases from J, the junction contained 4 bases not matched to a gene. Per germline, CDR1 SGHRS and CDR2 YFSETQ. CDR3 sequence reads: CASSGGTGTGNTIYF. The CDR3 bases are TGCGCCAGCAGCGGGGGGACAGGGACTGGAAACACCATATATTTT. The complete variable domain, with remaining parts taken from reference TRBV5-1 and TRBJ1-3, reads KAGVTQTPRYLIKTRGQQVTLSCSPISGHRSVSWYQQTPGQGLQFLFEYFSETQRNKGNFPGRFSGRQFSNSRSEMNVSTLELGDSALYLCASSGGTGTGNTIYFGEGSWLTVV.

V gene TRBV10-2 combines with J gene TRBJ2-3; 10 positions agree with TRBD2. CDR3 length: 16 amino acids. Trimming cost V 4 bases and J 3 bases; bases outside gene matches: 7. The germline gives CDR1 WSHSY, CDR2 SAAADI. This chain's CDR3 is CASSGAGLASTDTQYF. CDR3 coding DNA: TGCGCCAGCAGTGGCGCGGGACTAGCGTCTACAGATACGCAGTATTTT.

In this sample, this clonotype turned up many times. The rearrangement links TRBV7-2 to TRBJ2-3; TRBD2 agrees at 7 bases. Trimming removed 4 bases from V and 2 bases from J; junction bases left unmatched: 9. The CDR3 runs to 16 residues. Germline CDR1 reads SGHTA; CDR2 reads FQGNSA. The CDR3 DNA sequence: TGTGCCAGCAGCTCTCGGGGAGGGTCTCTCACAGATACGCAGTATTTT. Protein sequence: CASSSRGGSLTDTQYF.